This entry lists 24 T cell receptor beta chains sequenced from one sample in a study of T-cell memory formation after mild COVID-19. MiXCR, run by TCRdb on the 5' RACE reads, gives a single entry per CDR3 protein. The data hold 210,000 or so distinct CDR3 sequences, with around 30% observed a single time. The source material was PBMCs or a T cell subset sorted from them (not recorded which). The receptors shown here come from an adult woman who had mild COVID-19 (a few samples of this study predate the infection). Cell type and time point are not known.

The chain couples TRBV12-3 or TRBV12-4 to TRBJ2-1; unclear D gene. V lost 5 bases, J lost 8 bases, and 7 bases lay in between. The CDR3 spans 11 residues. CDR3 sequence reads: CASSPLYEQFF. The CDR3 coding sequence is TGTGCCAGCAGTCCTTTATATGAGCAGTTCTTC.

This rearrangement joins TRBV24-1 to TRBJ2-1; TRBD1 agrees at 8 bases. CDR3 size: 13 residues. Germline CDR1 reads KGHDR; CDR2 reads SFDVKD. Trimming removed 10 bases from V and 10 bases from J; junction bases left unmatched: 11. CDR3 loop: CATTGEDLGEQFF. The DNA for the CDR3 is TGTGCCACGACAGGGGAAGATTTGGGGGAGCAGTTCTTC.

This chain uses TRBV20-1 with TRBJ2-5; D is ambiguous. CDR1 and CDR2 from the germline V gene are DFQATT and SNEGSKA (reference sequence). The CDR3 has 15 amino acids. V gave up 0 bases and J gave up 2 bases, with 13 bases separating them. The CDR3 sequence is CSAREGQMIQETQYF. In DNA, the CDR3 is TGCAGTGCTAGAGAGGGTCAGATGATACAAGAGACCCAGTACTTC.

This clonotype has more than one count but fewer than ten. The rearrangement joins TRBV4-1 to TRBJ1-1; D is possibly TRBD1 (5 bases). The length of the CDR3 is 18 residues. V lost 0 bases and J 1 base, leaving 18 bases between the germline ends. CDR1 is MGHRA, CDR2 YSYEKL, per germline. The chain's CDR3 is CASSQEVKGVGRNTEAFF. The CDR3 coding sequence is TGCGCCAGCAGCCAAGAGGTGAAAGGGGTAGGTAGGAACACTGAAGCTTTCTTT.

This clonotype was seen a handful of times. The chain is built from TRBV12-3 or TRBV12-4 and TRBJ2-7; D might be TRBD2 (6 bases). V was shortened by 3 bases and J by 2 bases, with 17 bases between the two germline ends. This CDR3 has 16 residues. CDR3 amino acids: CASSLEVGGPTYEQYF. CDR3 in DNA: TGTGCCAGCAGTTTGGAAGTGGGAGGTCCTACCTACGAGCAGTACTTC.

The table lists this clonotype with a few counts. The genes are TRBV7-3 and TRBJ2-5; perhaps D is TRBD1 or TRBD2 (5 bases each). CDR3 length: 13 amino acids. Germline values: CDR1 SGHTA, CDR2 FQGTGA. V lost 3 bases to trimming and J lost 4 bases, with 9 bases between them. The CDR3 is CASSLGEVETQYF. The CDR3 DNA follows: TGTGCCAGCAGCTTGGGGGAAGTAGAGACCCAGTACTTC. The variable domain in full, with the rest retrieved from reference TRBV7-3 and TRBJ2-5, is GAGVSQTPSNKVTEKGKYVELRCDPISGHTALYWYRQSLGQGPEFLIYFQGTGAADDSGLPNDRFFAVRPEGSVSTLKIQRTERGDSAVYLCASSLGEVETQYFGPGTRLLVL.

V gene TRBV7-8 combines with J gene TRBJ1-5, with D unresolved. Germline V lookup: CDR1 SGHVS, CDR2 FQNEAQ. The V gene lost 5 bases and the J gene lost 0 bases, with 20 bases spanning the gap. The CDR3 spans 18 residues. For the CDR3, the DNA is TGTGCCAGCAGCCTCGCAGAGGGAATTGGTTATAGCAATCAGCCCCAGCATTTT. Translated: CASSLAEGIGYSNQPQHF.

The rearrangement uses TRBV5-1 and TRBJ2-3; possibly TRBD1 for D (5 bases). Germline CDR1 SGHRS, CDR2 YFSETQ. Trimming cost V 7 bases and J 8 bases, with 17 bases left between them. The CDR3 is 13 residues long. The CDR3 nucleotides read TGCGCCAGCGAATATGTGGGGCGAGGTACGCAGTATTTT. Translation: CASEYVGRGTQYF.

V gene TRBV4-2 combines with J gene TRBJ2-1; a possible D gene is TRBD2 (5 bases). V was cut by 0 bases and J by 7 bases, with 16 bases left in between. This CDR3 comprises 16 residues. Germline lookup yields CDR1 LGHNA and CDR2 YNFKEQ. In DNA form, the CDR3 reads TGTGCCAGCAGCCAAGATAGGAGTAGCGCTGTGAATGAGCAGTTCTTC. Amino acids: CASSQDRSSAVNEQFF.

V is TRBV29-1 and J is TRBJ1-1; D is unresolved. This CDR3 region has 12 residues. Deletions cut 4 bases from V and 1 base from J, with 7 bases between. Germline loops: CDR1 SQVTM, CDR2 ANQGSEA. This chain's CDR3 is CSVVTANTEAFF. The CDR3 region has the DNA TGCAGCGTTGTGACCGCGAACACTGAAGCTTTCTTT.

V usage is TRBV15 and J usage is TRBJ2-3, with 8 nucleotides matching TRBD2. Germline CDR1 reads LNHNV; CDR2 reads YYDKDF (reference sequence). The CDR3 consists of 20 residues. V was pared by 3 bases and J by 4 bases, with 21 bases of the junction left unmatched. In nucleotides, the CDR3 is TGTGCCACCAGCAGGAGGGGATGGGGAATCAGCGGGAGTTTCGCAGATACGCAGTATTTT. Protein product: CATSRRGWGISGSFADTQYF.

This clonotype was counted only a few times. This rearrangement joins TRBV10-3 to TRBJ1-2, with D possibly matching TRBD1 (5 bases). Trimming cost V 0 bases and J 2 bases, with 7 bases left between them. The length of the CDR3 is 14 residues. CDR1 ENHRY and CDR2 SYGVKD come from the germline V gene. The CDR3 loop is CAISESTVNYGYTF. The CDR3 nucleotides read TGTGCCATCAGTGAGTCGACAGTCAACTATGGCTACACCTTC.

The rearrangement links TRBV7-9 to TRBJ2-7; 11 bases agree with TRBD2. This CDR3 is built from 17 residues. Trimming removed 5 bases from V and 7 bases from J; junction bases left unmatched: 16. Germline lookup yields CDR1 SEHNR and CDR2 FQNEAQ (reference sequence). CDR3 bases: TGTGCCAGCAGCGCGTCATCCGGGACTAGCGGATCCCGGGAGCAGTACTTC. Encoded protein: CASSASSGTSGSREQYF.

V and J are TRBV6-6 and TRBJ1-1; no clear D. V lost 0 bases to trimming and J lost 0 bases, with 5 bases between them. The CDR3 has 14 residues. In germline, CDR1 is MNHNY, CDR2 SVGAGI (reference sequence). The CDR3 nucleotides read TGTGCCAGCAGTTACTCGGGTCTGAACACTGAAGCTTTCTTT. Protein product: CASSYSGLNTEAFF.

This clonotype showed up just a few times. Written as DNA, the CDR3 is TGTGCCACCAGTGATCTCGGGGGGCCTACGCAGTATTTT. Protein sequence: CATSDLGGPTQYF. V gene TRBV24-1 combines with J gene TRBJ2-3; D possibly corresponds to TRBD2 (7 bases). Germline lookup yields CDR1 KGHDR and CDR2 SFDVKD. There are 13 residues in the CDR3. Trimming removed 3 bases from V and 8 bases from J, with 11 bases in between.

This chain joins TRBV6-2 or TRBV6-3 and TRBJ2-7; the D is unclear. V lost 0 bases and J 0 bases, leaving 12 bases between the germline ends. Germline V gene data show CDR1 as MNHEY and CDR2 as SVGEGT. The CDR3 loop spans 16 amino acids. The CDR3 loop is CASSYSRSRSSYEQYF. The CDR3 region has the DNA TGTGCCAGCAGTTACTCTAGGTCCAGGAGCTCCTACGAGCAGTACTTC.

This clonotype turned up a few times. The chain is built from TRBV29-1 and TRBJ1-1; the match to TRBD1 covers 8 bases. Trimming cost V 4 bases and J 4 bases; bases outside gene matches: 11. The germline gives CDR1 SQVTM, CDR2 ANQGSEA. This CDR3 is built from 15 residues. Written as DNA, the CDR3 is TGCAGCGTTGTTGGCAGGGGGCTCAGAAGCACTGAAGCTTTCTTT. Amino acids: CSVVGRGLRSTEAFF.

The V gene is TRBV5-1, the J gene TRBJ1-1; D is undetermined. Germline V gene data show CDR1 as SGHRS and CDR2 as YFSETQ. The CDR3 is made up of 15 amino acids. Trimming took 4 bases from V and 1 from J, leaving 14 bases between them. CDR3 DNA: TGCGCCAGCAGCCAGCGGACGGACTCGAACACTGAAGCTTTCTTT. Residues: CASSQRTDSNTEAFF.

The chain links TRBV7-6 to TRBJ1-4, with 7 bases fitting TRBD1. With V trimmed by 1 base and J by 7 bases, 3 bases remained unmatched. Germline-derived CDR1 and CDR2 are SGHVS and FNYEAQ. This CDR3 spans 14 amino acids. In DNA, the CDR3 is TGTGCCAGCAGCTTAGGGGACAGTACTGAAAAACTGTTTTTT. As protein: CASSLGDSTEKLFF.

This clonotype was seen more than once but under ten times. This sequence joins TRBV7-9 and TRBJ1-1; no definite D call. Looked up from germline, CDR1 is SEHNR and CDR2 is FQNEAQ (reference sequence). The CDR3 sequence is 13 residues long. V was shortened by 3 bases and J by 5 bases, with 10 bases between the two germline ends. The CDR3 loop is CASSFFAGTEAFF. The CDR3 coding sequence is TGTGCCAGCAGCTTTTTCGCCGGGACTGAAGCTTTCTTT.

This clonotype was seen only a few times. The rearrangement uses TRBV12-3 or TRBV12-4 and TRBJ1-2, with 7 nucleotides matching TRBD1. V trimming: 5 bases; J trimming: 1 base; junction bases outside the gene matches: 4. CDR3 length: 14 residues. The CDR3: CASSAGTVNYGYTF. CDR3 nucleotide sequence: TGTGCCAGCAGTGCCGGGACAGTTAACTATGGCTACACCTTC.

This clonotype was observed a handful of times. The chain combines TRBV15 with TRBJ1-1, with D perhaps TRBD1 (6 bases). Germline CDR1 and CDR2: LNHNV and YYDKDF (reference sequence). The length of the CDR3 is 13 residues. Trimming stripped 0 bases from V and 8 bases from J, with 10 bases between. CDR3 in amino acids: CATSREVGTEAFF. In DNA, the CDR3 is TGTGCCACCAGCAGAGAAGTCGGGACAGAAGCTTTCTTT.

The CDR3, as DNA: TGTGCCAGCAGCTTGGCCGCGGGAGGGGCCAACGAGCAGTACTTC. It specifies CASSLAAGGANEQYF. The chain recombines TRBV5-4 with TRBJ2-7; 9 bases fit TRBD2. The CDR3 has 15 amino acids. J lost 5 bases, V lost 0 bases, and 6 bases had no gene match. CDR1 is SGHNT and CDR2 is YYREEE in the germline V gene (reference sequence).

The gene calls are TRBV7-9 and TRBJ1-5; D ambiguous. There are 14 residues in the CDR3. V was shortened by 1 base and J by 7 bases, with 11 bases between the two germline ends. CDR1 and CDR2 (germline): SEHNR, FQNEAQ (reference sequence). CDR3 DNA: TGTGCCAGCAGCTTAGAAACGGAGAACCAGCCCCAGCATTTT. Amino acids: CASSLETENQPQHF.